These T cell receptor beta chains were read from a single sample in a study of blood T cells in healthy people across ages. In TCRdb, the 5' RACE reads were re-called with MiXCR into one record per CDR3 protein. The sample records about 1.1 million distinct CDR3 sequences, 30% to 40% being singletons. Sequenced input: blood. These receptors were obtained from a man between 18 and 35 years old in good health. CDR3s include the opening cysteine and the closing phenylalanine or tryptophan. D genes are given only for firm matches. A row's size may be missing; if present it is once, few, many or a size class.

V	J	D	size	CDR3	DNA
TRBV2	TRBJ1-1	TRBD1	few	CASIMDRETTEAFF	TGTGCCAGCATCATGGACAGGGAGACAACTGAAGCTTTCTTT
TRBV29-1	TRBJ2-7	-	-	CSVGGTASSYNEQYF	TGCAGCGTTGGAGGGACGGCTAGCTCCTACAATGAGCAGTACTTC
TRBV12-3/TRBV12-4	TRBJ1-2	TRBD1	-	CASSFGQGVYGYTF	TGTGCCAGCAGTTTTGGACAGGGGGTCTATGGCTACACCTTC
TRBV4-1	TRBJ2-1	-	-	CASSQDRLGRPNNEQFF	TGCGCCAGCAGCCAAGATAGGCTGGGCAGGCCAAACAATGAGCAGTTCTTC
TRBV5-1	TRBJ1-4	-	few	CASSLAAGPEKLFF	TGCGCCAGCAGCTTGGCCGCGGGACCCGAAAAACTGTTTTTT
TRBV7-2	TRBJ1-4	-	-	CASSLARGFNEKLFF	TGTGCCAGCAGCTTAGCGAGGGGGTTTAATGAAAAACTGTTTTTT
TRBV1	TRBJ2-7	-	-	CTSSQEPPGQGDYEQYF	TGCACCAGCAGCCAAGAGCCCCCCGGACAGGGGGACTACGAGCAGTACTTC
TRBV7-2	TRBJ2-2	TRBD1	few	CASSPDRANTGELFF	TGTGCCAGCAGCCCGGACAGGGCGAACACCGGGGAGCTGTTTTTT
TRBV7-2	TRBJ2-5	-	-	CASSLDIRGETQYF	TGTGCCAGCAGCCTTGACATCCGAGGGGAGACCCAGTACTTC
TRBV11-2	TRBJ2-1	-	few	CASSLPHSYNEQFF	TGTGCCAGCAGCTTACCCCACAGTTACAATGAGCAGTTCTTC
TRBV6-5	TRBJ2-5	-	-	CASTRQGSSEQYF	TGTGCCAGCACAAGGCAGGGTAGTAGTGAGCAGTACTTC
TRBV25-1	TRBJ1-1	-	-	CASSESAGPDTEAFF	TGTGCCAGCAGTGAATCGGCAGGGCCGGACACTGAAGCTTTCTTT
TRBV12-3/TRBV12-4	TRBJ1-2	TRBD1	-	CASSLAGTDGYTF	TGTGCCAGCAGTTTAGCCGGGACAGATGGCTACACCTTC
TRBV3-1	TRBJ1-5	-	few	CASSLRRRNQPQHF	TGTGCCAGCAGCCTACGGCGCCGCAATCAGCCCCAGCATTTT
TRBV28	TRBJ1-4	TRBD1	few	CASSSRWTGGNEKLFF	TGTGCCAGCAGTTCCCGCTGGACAGGGGGGAATGAAAAACTGTTTTTT
TRBV19	TRBJ1-5	TRBD1	few	CASRDRDNQPLHF	TGTGCCAGTAGGGACAGGGACAATCAGCCCCTGCATTTT
TRBV20-1	TRBJ2-3	TRBD2	few	CSELAGGGRTDTQYF	TGCAGTGAACTAGCGGGGGGGGGTCGGACAGATACGCAGTATTTT
TRBV4-3	TRBJ1-3	-	-	CASSQDRAGNSGNTIYF	TGCGCCAGCAGCCAAGATAGGGCGGGTAACTCAGGAAACACCATATATTTT
TRBV20-1	TRBJ2-3	TRBD2	-	CSAPLAGRTDTQYF	TGCAGTGCCCCCCTAGCGGGGCGCACAGATACGCAGTATTTT
TRBV4-2	TRBJ1-1	-	few	CASSQEQREYTEAFF	TGTGCCAGCAGCCAAGAACAGAGAGAGTACACTGAAGCTTTCTTT
TRBV10-3	TRBJ2-1	-	-	CAIGGLWEQFF	TGTGCCATCGGAGGACTATGGGAGCAGTTCTTC
TRBV6-5	TRBJ2-1	TRBD2	-	CASSYSIGGGRYNEQFF	TGTGCCAGCAGTTACTCGATCGGCGGGGGGCGGTACAATGAGCAGTTCTTC
TRBV12-3/TRBV12-4	TRBJ2-2	-	-	CASSLRLRGELFF	TGTGCCAGCAGTTTACGTCTCCGCGGGGAGCTGTTTTTT
TRBV3-1	TRBJ2-5	-	-	CASSQDSTGAGTQYF	TGTGCCAGCAGCCAAGACTCGACTGGAGCGGGGACCCAGTACTTC
TRBV7-9	TRBJ2-5	-	-	CASSLVDRTWGNEQHF	TGTGCCAGCAGCTTAGTTGACAGGACTTGGGGCAACGAGCAGCACTTC
TRBV7-3	TRBJ2-1	TRBD1	-	CASSLLGQGSGQFF	TGTGCCAGCAGCTTATTGGGACAGGGTTCGGGGCAGTTCTTC
TRBV3-1	TRBJ1-4	TRBD1	-	CASSYRGPVEKLFF	TGTGCCAGCAGCTACAGGGGGCCGGTTGAAAAACTGTTTTTT
TRBV20-1	TRBJ1-1	-	once	CSARAGAHTEAFF	TGCAGTGCTAGGGCGGGGGCGCACACTGAAGCTTTCTTT
TRBV2	TRBJ2-1	-	-	CASSVDSNANEQFF	TGTGCCAGCAGTGTTGACAGCAACGCCAATGAGCAGTTCTTC
TRBV7-2	TRBJ2-1	-	-	CASSSLRGNNEQFF	TGTGCCAGCTCTTCTTTGCGGGGCAATAATGAGCAGTTCTTC
TRBV7-2	TRBJ1-1	-	-	CASAPGTNTEAFF	TGTGCCAGCGCCCCAGGGACAAACACTGAAGCTTTCTTT
TRBV29-1	TRBJ1-2	TRBD1	-	CSLFTGEHYGYTF	TGCAGCCTTTTCACAGGGGAGCACTATGGCTACACCTTC
TRBV9	TRBJ2-3	TRBD2	few	CASSVALRTSGTDTQYF	TGTGCCAGCAGCGTAGCTCTTCGGACTAGTGGGACAGATACGCAGTATTTT
TRBV2	TRBJ2-5	TRBD2	few	CASSENPTSGGRTQYF	TGTGCCAGCAGTGAAAATCCCACTAGCGGGGGTAGGACCCAGTACTTC
TRBV20-1	TRBJ1-5	-	-	CSASRDLRGNQPQHF	TGCAGTGCTAGTCGGGACCTTCGAGGCAATCAGCCCCAGCATTTT
TRBV6-5	TRBJ2-3	-	few	CASSWAPRTDTQYF	TGTGCCAGCAGTTGGGCACCCCGGACAGATACGCAGTATTTT
TRBV28	TRBJ2-5	-	-	CASSPSQGRETQYF	TGTGCCAGCAGCCCATCACAGGGTCGTGAGACCCAGTACTTC
TRBV7-2	TRBJ1-2	-	-	CASSLGGSRNYGYTF	TGTGCCAGCAGCTTAGGGGGCTCTAGGAACTATGGCTACACCTTC
TRBV6-2/TRBV6-3	TRBJ2-7	-	-	CASGRTSYNEQYF	TGTGCCAGCGGACGGACGAGTTACAATGAGCAGTACTTC
TRBV20-1	TRBJ1-1	-	-	CSARYGGLSTEAFF	TGCAGTGCCCGTTATGGGGGGTTGAGCACTGAAGCTTTCTTT
TRBV29-1	TRBJ2-1	-	few	CSVVVRTRKRGNEQFF	TGCAGCGTTGTAGTCCGGACTCGGAAAAGAGGGAATGAGCAGTTCTTC
TRBV7-6	TRBJ2-3	-	-	CASSLAGELTDTQYF	TGTGCCAGCAGCTTAGCCGGGGAATTGACAGATACGCAGTATTTT
TRBV4-1	TRBJ2-7	-	once	CASSQPRGLSYNEQYF	TGCGCCAGCAGCCAACCCAGGGGCCTCTCCTACAATGAGCAGTACTTC
TRBV24-1	TRBJ2-1	-	-	CATSDLKGYNEQFF	TGTGCCACCAGTGATTTGAAGGGTTACAATGAGCAGTTCTTC
TRBV5-6	TRBJ1-4	TRBD1	-	CASSASGQGREKLFF	TGTGCCAGCAGCGCCTCGGGACAGGGCCGTGAAAAACTGTTTTTT
TRBV12-5	TRBJ1-1	-	few	CASGLGGGFDTEAFF	TGTGCTAGTGGTTTGGGGGGGGGTTTTGACACTGAAGCTTTCTTT
TRBV4-3	TRBJ1-1	-	-	CASSQTVGTEAFF	TGCGCCAGCAGCCAAACCGTAGGAACTGAAGCTTTCTTT
TRBV20-1	TRBJ2-3	-	-	CSALQAAGGGDTQYF	TGCAGTGCCCTGCAGGCGGCAGGGGGGGGTGATACGCAGTATTTT
TRBV20-1	TRBJ1-1	TRBD1	few	CSASGGQHLNTEAFF	TGCAGTGCTAGTGGGGGACAGCATTTGAACACTGAAGCTTTCTTT
TRBV5-1	TRBJ2-3	-	-	CASSALVALTDTQYF	TGCGCCAGCAGCGCCTTAGTGGCACTCACAGATACGCAGTATTTT